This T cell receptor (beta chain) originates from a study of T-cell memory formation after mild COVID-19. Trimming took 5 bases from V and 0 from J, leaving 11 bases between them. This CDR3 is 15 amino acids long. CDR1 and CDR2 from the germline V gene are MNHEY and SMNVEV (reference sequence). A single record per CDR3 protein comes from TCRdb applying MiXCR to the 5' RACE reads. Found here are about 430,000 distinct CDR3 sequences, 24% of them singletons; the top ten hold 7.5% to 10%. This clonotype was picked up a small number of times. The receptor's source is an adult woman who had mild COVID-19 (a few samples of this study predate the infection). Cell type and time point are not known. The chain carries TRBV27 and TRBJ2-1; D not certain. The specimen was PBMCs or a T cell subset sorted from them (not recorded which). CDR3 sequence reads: CASSPSGFSYNEQFF. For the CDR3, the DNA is TGTGCCAGCAGTCCCTCGGGTTTCTCCTACAATGAGCAGTTCTTC.